This TCR beta chain came from a study of blood T cell repertoires in COVID-19. The overall study: COVID-19 samples from acute and convalescent phases originated in the United States, Italy and Spain. In each case, the material was cDNA or gDNA derived from T cells, B-cell-depleted T cells, or PBMCs.

In the study's own analysis: Reference gene primer amplification gave estimated nucleated cell counts. TCRdb's table, derived via immunoSEQ multiplex PCR, lists solely in-frame clones and lacks some. V and J calls and clone size are those listed in that table; D and trimming were worked out from the DNA. The data contain 100,000 or so clones, around four fifths of them seen just once; the ten biggest clones take up roughly 29%. The V and J ends lost 6 bases and 4 bases, in that order; junction bases with no gene match: 3. The CDR3 runs 14 residues. Germline assignment: CDR1 MDHEN and CDR2 SYDVKM. This TCR came from a man aged 70-80 years with active or convalescent COVID-19. This rearrangement joins TRBV28 to TRBJ2-2; TRBD2 matches at 9 bases. Material: peripheral blood. CDR3 amino acids: CASRASGATGELFF. In DNA, the CDR3 is TGTGCCAGCAGGGCTAGCGGGGCCACCGGGGAGCTGTTTTTT. The variable domain in full, with the rest retrieved from reference TRBV28 and TRBJ2-2, is DVKVTQSSRYLVKRTGEKVFLECVQDMDHENMFWYRQDPGLGLRLIYFSYDVKMKEKGDIPEGYSVSREKKERFSLILESASTNQTSMYLCASRASGATGELFFGEGSRLTVL.